This T cell receptor beta chain was observed in a study of blood T cell repertoires in COVID-19. Overall study context: Sample material is recorded as cDNA or gDNA derived from T cells, B-cell-depleted T cells, or PBMCs.

Recruits, aged roughly 18 to 95 years, lived in 20 to 30 US areas. The length of the CDR3 is 17 residues. Unmatched junction bases numbered 13, after V lost 2 bases and J lost 3 bases. CDR1 MDHEN and CDR2 SYDVKM come from the germline V gene. This clone was recorded only once. The repertoire was sequenced with immunoSEQ multiplex PCR; TCRdb's copy has only in-frame clones and lacks some. The table shows about 220,000 clones, with about 86% occurring only once. The sample taken for sequencing was PBMCs or T cells enriched from blood (not recorded which). The sequence derives from a woman between 50 and 59 years old with acute COVID-19. J is TRBJ2-7 and V is TRBV28; 7 bases are shared with TRBD2. The CDR3 spells CASSLGSVGGSSYEQYF. CDR3 bases: TGTGCCAGCAGTTTAGGGTCAGTGGGGGGGAGTAGCTACGAGCAGTACTTC.